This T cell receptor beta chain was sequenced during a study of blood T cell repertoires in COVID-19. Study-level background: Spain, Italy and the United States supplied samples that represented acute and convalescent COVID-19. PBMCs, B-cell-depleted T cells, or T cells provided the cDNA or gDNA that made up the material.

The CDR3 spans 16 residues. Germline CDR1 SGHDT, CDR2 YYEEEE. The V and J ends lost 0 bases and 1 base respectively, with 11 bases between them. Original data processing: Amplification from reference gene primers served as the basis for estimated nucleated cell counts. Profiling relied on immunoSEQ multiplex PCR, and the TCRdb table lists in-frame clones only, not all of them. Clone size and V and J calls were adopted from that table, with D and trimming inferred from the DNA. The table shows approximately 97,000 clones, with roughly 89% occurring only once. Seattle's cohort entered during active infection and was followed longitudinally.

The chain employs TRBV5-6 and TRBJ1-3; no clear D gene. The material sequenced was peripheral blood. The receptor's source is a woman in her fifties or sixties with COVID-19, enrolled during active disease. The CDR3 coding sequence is TGTGCCAGCAGCTTGGTTGGCTCCGCATCTGGAAACACCATATATTTT. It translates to CASSLVGSASGNTIYF.